The 18 T cell receptor beta chains below come from one sample, sequenced in a study of blood T cell repertoires in COVID-19 (dated by TCRdb to 2018 to 2021). The library was prepared using the immunoSEQ multiplex PCR assay. TCRdb limited this immuneACCESS table to in-frame rearrangements with V and J called. A share of clones is missing; checked studies link under half to unresolved V genes, and the rest is unexplained. Recorded for this sample are about 100,000 clones; more than 75% of them occurred a single time. Under 14% of the sample goes to the ten largest clones. The sample was peripheral blood. The origin of the receptors is a woman in her twenties or thirties with acute or convalescent COVID-19.

This clone has just one count. This sequence joins TRBV5-1 and TRBJ1-1, with D perhaps matching TRBD1 (5 bases). Trimming left V 5 bases short and J 1 base short, with 21 bases between. CDR1 and CDR2 from the germline V gene are SGHRS and YFSETQ. The CDR3 has 17 amino acids. The CDR3 sequence: CASRPVLGGAKNTEAFF. CDR3 coding DNA: TGCGCCAGCAGGCCCGTTCTTGGAGGGGCCAAGAACACTGAAGCTTTCTTT.

This rearrangement joins TRBV5-1 to TRBJ1-2; no clear D. CDR1 and CDR2 (germline): SGHRS, YFSETQ. This CDR3 region has 14 residues. V lost 2 bases and J 4 bases, leaving 12 bases between the germline ends. CDR3 DNA sequence: TGCGCCAGCAGCTTCGCCACTGATTTCTATGGCTACACCTTC. It translates to CASSFATDFYGYTF.

In this sample, this clone turned up once. The chain uses TRBV27 and TRBJ1-2; TRBD1 matches at 7 bases. This CDR3 has 12 amino acids. V lost 6 bases and J lost 8; bases outside the gene matches: 6. Looked up from germline, CDR1 is MNHEY and CDR2 is SMNVEV (reference sequence). The CDR3: CASSPQGGGYTF. CDR3 nucleotides: TGTGCCAGCAGCCCTCAGGGGGGAGGCTACACCTTC.

This chain uses TRBV6-5 with TRBJ1-1, with D maybe TRBD1 (5 bases). The CDR3 sequence is 15 residues long. V lost 2 bases, J lost 6 bases, and 16 bases lay in between. The germline V gene has CDR1 MNHEY and CDR2 SVGAGI. CDR3 protein: CASSYIGRRGSEAFF. CDR3 sequence (DNA): TGTGCCAGCAGTTACATTGGGCGTCGGGGGTCTGAAGCTTTCTTT.

The chain employs TRBV6-5 and TRBJ1-5, with 9 nucleotides matching TRBD1. The germline V gene encodes CDR1 MNHEY and CDR2 SVGAGI. The trim removed 7 bases at V and 7 bases at J, leaving 5 bases unmatched. CDR3 length: 13 amino acids. This chain's CDR3 is CASMRTGVQPQHF. In nucleotides, the CDR3 is TGTGCCAGCATGCGGACAGGGGTCCAGCCCCAGCATTTT.

The chain employs TRBV2 and TRBJ1-5, with 9 bases aligning to TRBD1. Germline V gene sequence: CDR1 SNHLY, CDR2 FYNNEI. V was clipped by 8 bases and J by 7 bases; unmatched bases: 9. This CDR3 region has 14 residues. CDR3 residues: CASGGQGLSQPQHF. CDR3 nucleotides: TGTGCCAGCGGGGGACAGGGCCTAAGCCAGCCCCAGCATTTT.

The chain couples TRBV19 to TRBJ2-1, with 13 nucleotides matching TRBD2. CDR3 size: 15 residues. The germline V gene encodes CDR1 LNHDA and CDR2 SQIVND (reference sequence). Trimming cost V 6 bases and J 9 bases; bases outside gene matches: 8. The CDR3 here is CASSLTTSGGGEQFF. The CDR3, as DNA: TGTGCCAGTAGCCTAACTACTAGCGGGGGGGGTGAGCAGTTCTTC. The variable domain in full, with the rest retrieved from reference TRBV19 and TRBJ2-1, is DGGITQSPKYLFRKEGQNVTLSCEQNLNHDAMYWYRQDPGQGLRLIYYSQIVNDFQKGDIAEGYSVSREKKESFPLTVTSAQKNPTAFYLCASSLTTSGGGEQFFGPGTRLTVL.

The rearrangement joins TRBV30 to TRBJ1-6, with a weak D call TRBD1 (6 bases). CDR1 is GTSNPN and CDR2 is SVGIG in the germline V gene (reference sequence). Trimming took 3 bases from V and 6 from J, leaving 9 bases between them. The CDR3 length is 13 residues. The CDR3 protein is CAWSGQTNSPLHF. The CDR3 nucleotides read TGTGCCTGGAGCGGACAGACTAATTCACCCCTCCACTTT. Combining the CDR3 with reference TRBV30 and TRBJ1-6 gives the whole variable domain SQTIHQWPATLVQPVGSPLSLECTVEGTSNPNLYWYRQAAGRGLQLLFYSVGIGQISSEVPQNLSASRPQDRQFILSSKKLLLSDSGFYLCAWSGQTNSPLHFGNGTRLTVT.

This sequence joins TRBV4-1 and TRBJ1-1, with D maybe TRBD1 (6 bases). This CDR3 contains 18 residues. The V end lost 3 bases, the J end lost 0 bases, and 20 bases lay between the germline ends. Germline CDR1 MGHRA, CDR2 YSYEKL. As DNA, the CDR3 is TGCGCCAGCAGCCAGTATGACCTCCAGGGGACCCTGAACACTGAAGCTTTCTTT. Its protein is CASSQYDLQGTLNTEAFF.

V and J are TRBV5-1 and TRBJ2-3, with 10 positions matching TRBD2. Per the germline V gene, CDR1 is SGHRS and CDR2 is YFSETQ. After removal of 3 bases from V and 0 bases from J, the junction contained 4 bases not matched to a gene. The CDR3 contains 16 residues. CDR3 sequence reads: CASSYGLAASTDTQYF. In DNA, the CDR3 is TGCGCCAGCAGCTACGGACTAGCGGCTAGCACAGATACGCAGTATTTT.

This chain links TRBV15 with TRBJ1-1, with D perhaps TRBD1 (6 bases). Germline values: CDR1 LNHNV, CDR2 YYDKDF (reference sequence). CDR3 length equals 17 residues. The V and J ends lost 0 bases and 1 base respectively, with 15 bases between them. The CDR3 DNA sequence: TGTGCCACCAGCAGAGATGAGGGGGTGCAGCGGAACACTGAAGCTTTCTTT. Its protein product is CATSRDEGVQRNTEAFF.

V usage is TRBV10-3 and J usage is TRBJ1-2, with a possible D match to TRBD1 (6 bases). Germline V CDR1 and CDR2: ENHRY, SYGVKD. V lost 0 bases, J lost 6 bases, and 14 bases lay in between. The CDR3 covers 15 residues. CDR3 coding DNA: TGTGCCATCAGTGAGTCGATGCAGGGGCTCAATGGCTACACCTTC. It codes for CAISESMQGLNGYTF.

This clone was seen more than once but under ten times. The chain employs TRBV19 and TRBJ1-2; the match to TRBD1 covers 7 bases. Germline V gives CDR1 LNHDA, CDR2 SQIVND (reference sequence). This CDR3 comprises 13 residues. J gave up 3 bases and V 6 bases, and 4 bases lay outside the gene matches. Here the CDR3 DNA reads TGTGCCAGTAGGGAGGGACAGCACTATGGCTACACCTTC. Protein product: CASREGQHYGYTF.

Comment on this clone: An end of the junction does not agree with germline; a read error may underlie this. This sequence joins TRBV2 and TRBJ1-3; 7 bases map to TRBD1. The germline CDR1 and CDR2 sequences are SNHLY and FYNNEI. The CDR3 runs to 13 residues. Here the CDR3 reads CASCDRAGNTIYF. CDR3 DNA: TGTGCCAGCTGTGACAGGGCTGGAAACACCATATATTTT.

This chain joins TRBV7-3 and TRBJ2-7; D is perhaps TRBD1 (6 bases). The germline V gene has CDR1 SGHTA and CDR2 FQGTGA. The CDR3 loop spans 15 amino acids. V lost 5 bases to trimming and J lost 2 bases, with 16 bases between them. The CDR3 DNA sequence: TGTGCCAGCAGCCGCCGACCAGGGGCCCCCTACGAGCAGTACTTC. It specifies CASSRRPGAPYEQYF. The full variable domain, with the rest looked up from reference TRBV7-3 and TRBJ2-7, is GAGVSQTPSNKVTEKGKYVELRCDPISGHTALYWYRQSLGQGPEFLIYFQGTGAADDSGLPNDRFFAVRPEGSVSTLKIQRTERGDSAVYLCASSRRPGAPYEQYFGPGTRLTVT.

The chain recombines TRBV5-1 with TRBJ1-4; 9 nucleotides line up with TRBD1. With V trimmed by 4 bases and J by 2 bases, 3 bases remained unmatched. The CDR3 spans 15 residues. From germline, CDR1 is SGHRS and CDR2 YFSETQ. CDR3 sequence reads: CASSQGQGTNEKLFF. The CDR3 DNA is TGCGCCAGCAGCCAAGGACAGGGGACTAATGAAAAACTGTTTTTT. The full variable domain, completed using reference TRBV5-1 and TRBJ1-4, is KAGVTQTPRYLIKTRGQQVTLSCSPISGHRSVSWYQQTPGQGLQFLFEYFSETQRNKGNFPGRFSGRQFSNSRSEMNVSTLELGDSALYLCASSQGQGTNEKLFFGSGTQLSVL.

A note on this clone: This CDR3 is also generated by other DNA sequences in the sample. The chain uses TRBV5-1 and TRBJ1-5, with 7 positions matching TRBD1. The V gene end was trimmed by 0 bases and the J gene end by 1 base; junction bases not matched to a gene: 1. This CDR3 has 15 amino acids. Per germline, CDR1 SGHRS and CDR2 YFSETQ. Written as DNA, the CDR3 is TGCGCCAGCAGCTTGGAAGGGGGCAGCAATCAGCCCCAGCATTTT. This encodes CASSLEGGSNQPQHF.

The CDR3, as DNA: TGTGCCAGCAGCTTAGCGAACAGGGGAGGCTACGAGCAGTACTTC. As protein: CASSLANRGGYEQYF. The rearrangement uses TRBV7-2 and TRBJ2-7; D possibly corresponds to TRBD1 (7 bases). CDR1 and CDR2 from the germline V gene are SGHTA and FQGNSA. V lost 0 bases and J lost 3, with 12 bases in between. The CDR3 is 15 residues long.